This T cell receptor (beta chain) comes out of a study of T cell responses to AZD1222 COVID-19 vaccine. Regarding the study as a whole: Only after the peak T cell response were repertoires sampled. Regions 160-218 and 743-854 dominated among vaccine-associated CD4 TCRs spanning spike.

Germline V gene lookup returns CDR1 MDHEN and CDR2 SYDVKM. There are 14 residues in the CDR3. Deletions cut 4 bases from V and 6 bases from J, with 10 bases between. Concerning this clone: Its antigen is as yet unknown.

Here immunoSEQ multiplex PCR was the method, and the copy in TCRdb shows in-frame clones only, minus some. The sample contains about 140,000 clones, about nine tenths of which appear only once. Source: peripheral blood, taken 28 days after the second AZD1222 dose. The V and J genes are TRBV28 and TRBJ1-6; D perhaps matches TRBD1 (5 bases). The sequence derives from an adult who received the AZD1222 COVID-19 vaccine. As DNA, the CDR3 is TGTGCCAGCAGTTCCTGGGGGGGTAATTCACCCCTCCACTTT. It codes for CASSSWGGNSPLHF.